One and the same sample provided the 11 T cell receptor beta chains below, sequenced in a study of T cell repertoires in urothelial bladder cancer. Sequenced by immunoSEQ multiplex PCR; TCRdb stores in-frame clones only, minus some. Altogether 5,000 to 6,500 clones are present, about two thirds being singletons, with the ten largest covering 10% to 15%. Source material: tumor-infiltrating cells from bladder cancer. Source of these receptors: a human donor with urothelial carcinoma.

J is TRBJ2-2 and V is TRBV7-2; perhaps TRBD2 as D (6 bases). CDR1 is SGHTA, CDR2 FQGNSA, per germline. The CDR3 has 16 amino acids. Deletions cut 2 bases from V and 0 bases from J, with 10 bases between. CDR3 DNA: TGTGCCAGCAGCTTATTGGCGGGACCGAACACCGGGGAGCTGTTTTTT. The encoded protein is CASSLLAGPNTGELFF.

This chain joins TRBV11-2 and TRBJ2-1; D is unresolved. Trimming left V 2 bases short and J 0 bases short, with 5 bases between. The germline CDR1 and CDR2 sequences are SGHAT and FQNNGV. The CDR3 totals 14 residues. This CDR3 is CASSLPYSYNEQFF. In nucleotides, the CDR3 is TGTGCCAGCAGCTTACCGTACTCCTACAATGAGCAGTTCTTC.

The chain joins TRBV27 to TRBJ2-1; D possibly corresponds to TRBD2 (6 bases). V was clipped by 6 bases and J by 2 bases, with 17 bases between them. The length of the CDR3 is 16 residues. The germline gives CDR1 MNHEY, CDR2 SMNVEV (reference sequence). The CDR3 bases are TGTGCCAGCAGCCCTTATCGGGCGGGGCCCTACAATGAGCAGTTCTTC. Protein product: CASSPYRAGPYNEQFF.

This clone was detected a few times. The chain employs TRBV7-3 and TRBJ2-6, with 10 positions matching TRBD1. The junction had 4 bases not matched to a gene; V was cut back by 5 bases and J by 3 bases. This CDR3 comprises 16 residues. The germline V gene has CDR1 SGHTA and CDR2 FQGTGA. As DNA, the CDR3 is TGTGCCAGCAGCGAGACAGGGGGCTTTGGGGCCAACGTCCTGACTTTC. Its protein is CASSETGGFGANVLTF.

Here the CDR3 reads CASGLSGGTYNEQFF. In DNA, the CDR3 is TGTGCCAGCGGATTATCAGGGGGGACCTACAATGAGCAGTTCTTC. The chain links TRBV28 to TRBJ2-1, with a tentative D call TRBD1 (7 bases). Trimming removed 8 bases at V and 2 bases at J, with 16 bases between. Germline V gives CDR1 MDHEN, CDR2 SYDVKM. The CDR3 spans 15 residues.

CDR3 bases: TGCAGCGTTGCTCCAGGCACAGATACGCAGTATTTT. Protein product: CSVAPGTDTQYF. The chain recombines TRBV29-1 with TRBJ2-3; D remains unclear. Between the trimmed V and J ends, which lost 4 bases and 1 base, there was a span of 6 bases. Germline V gene data show CDR1 as SQVTM and CDR2 as ANQGSEA. This CDR3 spans 12 amino acids.

The count of this clone is one. V usage is TRBV15 and J usage is TRBJ2-3; the match to TRBD2 covers 8 bases. The CDR3 runs 16 residues. The V and J ends lost 4 bases and 3 bases, in that order; junction bases with no gene match: 9. Germline assignment: CDR1 LNHNV and CDR2 YYDKDF (reference sequence). This chain's CDR3 is CATSTPLAAETDTQYF. The CDR3 nucleotides read TGTGCCACCAGCACTCCACTAGCGGCAGAAACAGATACGCAGTATTTT.

V usage is TRBV5-1 and J usage is TRBJ2-3; possible D gene TRBD2, 5 bases. The CDR3 totals 14 residues. CDR1 SGHRS and CDR2 YFSETQ come from the germline V gene. Trimming took 0 bases from V and 0 from J, leaving 5 bases between them. For the CDR3, the DNA is TGCGCCAGCAGCTTGGAGCGGAGCACAGATACGCAGTATTTT. This encodes CASSLERSTDTQYF. Full variable domain (outside the CDR3, taken from reference TRBV5-1 and TRBJ2-3): KAGVTQTPRYLIKTRGQQVTLSCSPISGHRSVSWYQQTPGQGLQFLFEYFSETQRNKGNFPGRFSGRQFSNSRSEMNVSTLELGDSALYLCASSLERSTDTQYFGPGTRLTVL.

V gene TRBV7-9 combines with J gene TRBJ1-1; D remains unclear. The length of the CDR3 is 15 residues. Germline CDR1 reads SEHNR; CDR2 reads FQNEAQ (reference sequence). V lost 6 bases and J lost 1, with 15 bases in between. The CDR3, as DNA: TGTGCCAGCAGTTTGGAACTCAACCCGAACACTGAAGCTTTCTTT. It translates to CASSLELNPNTEAFF. The whole variable domain, remainder taken from reference TRBV7-9 and TRBJ1-1, is DTGVSQNPRHKITKRGQNVTFRCDPISEHNRLYWYRQTLGQGPEFLTYFQNEAQLEKSRLLSDRFSAERPKGSFSTLEIQRTEQGDSAMYLCASSLELNPNTEAFFGQGTRLTVV.

This chain joins TRBV6-5 and TRBJ1-2, with D possibly being TRBD1 (5 bases). The CDR3 runs to 13 residues. The germline V gene has CDR1 MNHEY and CDR2 SVGAGI. V was shortened by 8 bases and J by 8 bases, with 18 bases between the two germline ends. The CDR3 DNA is TGTGCCAGCCTCACGCCCCAGGGAGGCGGCTACACCTTC. Translated: CASLTPQGGGYTF.

The chain couples TRBV19 to TRBJ2-1; D gene unclear. V lost 5 bases and J lost 10, with 18 bases in between. The CDR3 loop spans 14 amino acids. CDR1 is LNHDA, CDR2 SQIVND, per germline (reference sequence). The CDR3 spells CASSSGYGPVEQFF. DNA for the CDR3: TGTGCCAGTAGTTCTGGGTACGGCCCCGTGGAGCAGTTCTTC.